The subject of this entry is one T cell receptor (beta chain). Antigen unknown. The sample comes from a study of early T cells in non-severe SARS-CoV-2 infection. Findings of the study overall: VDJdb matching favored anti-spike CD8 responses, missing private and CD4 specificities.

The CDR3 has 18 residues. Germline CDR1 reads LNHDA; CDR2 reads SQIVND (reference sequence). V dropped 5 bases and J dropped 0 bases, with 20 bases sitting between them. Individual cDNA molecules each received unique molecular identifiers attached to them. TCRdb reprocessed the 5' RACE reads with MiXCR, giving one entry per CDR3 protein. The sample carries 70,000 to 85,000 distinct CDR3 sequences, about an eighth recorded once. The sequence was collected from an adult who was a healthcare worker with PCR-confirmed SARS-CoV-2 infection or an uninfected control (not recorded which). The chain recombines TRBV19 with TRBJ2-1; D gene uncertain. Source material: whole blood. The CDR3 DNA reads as TGTGCCAGTAGTTCCCCATTAACGGGTAAAAGCTCCTACAATGAGCAGTTCTTC. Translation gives CASSSPLTGKSSYNEQFF.